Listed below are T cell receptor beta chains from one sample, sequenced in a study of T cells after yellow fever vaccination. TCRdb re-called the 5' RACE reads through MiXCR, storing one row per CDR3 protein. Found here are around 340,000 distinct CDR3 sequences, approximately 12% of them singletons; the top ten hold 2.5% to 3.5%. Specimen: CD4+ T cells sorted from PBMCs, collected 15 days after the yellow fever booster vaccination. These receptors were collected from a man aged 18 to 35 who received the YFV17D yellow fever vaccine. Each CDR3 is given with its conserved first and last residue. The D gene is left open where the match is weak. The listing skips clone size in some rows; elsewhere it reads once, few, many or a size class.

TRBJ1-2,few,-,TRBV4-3,CASSQENYGYTF,TGCGCCAGCAGCCAAGAGAACTATGGCTACACCTTC
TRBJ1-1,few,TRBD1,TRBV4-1,CASNPGQGPNTEAFF,TGCGCCAGCAACCCGGGACAGGGGCCGAACACTGAAGCTTTCTTT
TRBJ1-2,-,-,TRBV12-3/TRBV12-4,CASSIGRNYGYTF,TGTGCCAGCAGTATCGGACGGAACTATGGCTACACCTTC
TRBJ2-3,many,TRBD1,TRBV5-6,CASSRTGTVPDTQYF,TGTGCCAGCAGCAGGACAGGGACAGTTCCAGATACGCAGTATTTT
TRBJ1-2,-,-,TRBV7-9,CASSLGIDGYTF,TGTGCCAGCAGCTTAGGCATAGATGGCTACACCTTC
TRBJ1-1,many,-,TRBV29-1,CSVVSPGMNTEAFF,TGCAGCGTTGTGTCTCCGGGGATGAACACTGAAGCTTTCTTT
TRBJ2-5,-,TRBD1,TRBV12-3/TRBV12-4,CASSQTGGGGETQYF,TGTGCCAGCAGCCAGACAGGGGGCGGGGGAGAGACCCAGTACTTC
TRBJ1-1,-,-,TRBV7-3,CASSLEGNYHRTTEAFF,TGTGCCAGCAGCTTAGAAGGGAACTATCACCGAACCACTGAAGCTTTCTTT
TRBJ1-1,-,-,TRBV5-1,CASSLQGAAGTEAFF,TGCGCCAGCAGCTTACAGGGCGCCGCGGGCACTGAAGCTTTCTTT
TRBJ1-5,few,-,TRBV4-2,CASSLRVTGQPQHF,TGTGCCAGCAGTTTAAGGGTTACGGGGCAGCCCCAGCATTTT
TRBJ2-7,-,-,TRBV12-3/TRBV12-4,CASNTRGGEQYF,TGTGCCAGCAACACCCGCGGAGGGGAGCAGTACTTC
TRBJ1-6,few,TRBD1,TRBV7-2,CASSRTGINSPLHF,TGTGCCAGCAGTCGGACAGGGATTAATTCACCCCTCCACTTT
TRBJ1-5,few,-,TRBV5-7,CASSLKAYSNQPQHF,TGTGCCAGCAGCTTGAAGGCCTATAGCAATCAGCCCCAGCATTTT
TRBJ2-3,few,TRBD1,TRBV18,CASGDREQTDTQYF,TGTGCCAGCGGGGACAGGGAGCAAACAGATACGCAGTATTTT
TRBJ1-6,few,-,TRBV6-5,CASRVGVSSPLHF,TGTGCCAGTCGGGTAGGGGTGAGTTCACCCCTCCACTTT
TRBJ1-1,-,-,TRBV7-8,CASSPLVPGQMNTEAFF,TGTGCCAGCAGCCCCCTAGTGCCTGGGCAAATGAACACTGAAGCTTTCTTT
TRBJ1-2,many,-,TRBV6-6,CASTVDGFLDYGYTF,TGTGCCAGCACCGTGGACGGGTTTTTGGACTATGGCTACACCTTC
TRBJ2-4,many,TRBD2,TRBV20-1,CSASNAAGSRDIQYF,TGCAGTGCTTCCAACGCAGCGGGGTCTCGGGACATTCAGTACTTC
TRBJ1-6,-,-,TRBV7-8,CASSFQTGNSPLHF,TGTGCCAGCAGCTTCCAGACTGGGAATTCACCCCTCCACTTT
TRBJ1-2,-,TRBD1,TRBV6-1,CASSARTGENYGYTF,TGTGCCAGCAGTGCTCGGACAGGGGAAAACTATGGCTACACCTTC
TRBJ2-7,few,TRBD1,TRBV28,CASTEGGVRSYEQYF,TGTGCCAGCACTGAAGGGGGCGTCCGGTCCTACGAGCAGTACTTC
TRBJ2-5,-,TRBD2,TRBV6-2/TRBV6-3,CASSYSAGVEETQYF,TGTGCCAGCAGTTACTCGGCGGGGGTGGAGGAGACCCAGTACTTC
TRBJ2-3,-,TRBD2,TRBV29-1,CSVEPGGTDTQYF,TGCAGCGTTGAACCGGGGGGGACAGATACGCAGTATTTT
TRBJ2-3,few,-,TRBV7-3,CASSLNPSVDTQYF,TGTGCCAGCAGCTTAAACCCCTCAGTAGATACGCAGTATTTT
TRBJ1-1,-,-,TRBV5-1,CASRVAVDTEAFF,TGCGCCAGCAGAGTAGCGGTAGACACTGAAGCTTTCTTT
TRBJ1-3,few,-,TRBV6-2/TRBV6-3,CASTNPSGNTIYF,TGTGCCAGCACCAACCCTTCTGGAAACACCATATATTTT
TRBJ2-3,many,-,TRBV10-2,CASSTSTSTDTQYF,TGCGCCAGCAGCACTAGCACCAGCACAGATACGCAGTATTTT
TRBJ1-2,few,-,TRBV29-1,CSVGENYGYTF,TGCAGCGTTGGCGAAAACTATGGCTACACCTTC
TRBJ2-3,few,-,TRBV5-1,CASSSGTGFFTDTQYF,TGCGCCAGCAGCTCTGGAACGGGATTCTTCACAGATACGCAGTATTTT